This T cell receptor beta chain was sequenced during a study of read filtering for tumor transcriptome and immune sequencing. Looking at the study overall: Patients were 17 to 20 male and around 15 female, mean age 65.9 years, range about 47 to 85. DNase treatment preceded whole-transcriptome library preparation.

The library was built from about 400 ng RNA with molecular barcoded adaptors for alpha/delta and beta/gamma chains. Using its own MiXCR run on the reads, TCRdb lists one record per CDR3 protein. This repertoire shows some 41,000 distinct CDR3 sequences, roughly an eighth found once; its top ten account for over 25%. Germline assignment: CDR1 SGHVS and CDR2 FNYEAQ. The CDR3 runs 15 residues. Whole-study results and caveats: Sorted CD138-negative bone marrow cells were not purified T cells. Dropping single-read clonotypes raised IR-seq and RNA-seq shared-clonotype correlation.

This clonotype was recorded once. What it recognizes is unknown. Germline and junction disagree at one end, which may indicate a read error. This chain uses TRBV7-6 with TRBJ2-1, with D tentatively TRBD2 (7 bases). This clonotype was sampled from a donor aged 40 or older with multiple myeloma. The specimen was a population of CD138-negative cells sorted from bone marrow. CDR3 in DNA: TGTGCCAGCAGCTTAACGGGGGGCTCCAACAGTGAGCAGTCCTTC. It specifies CASSLTGGSNSEQSF.